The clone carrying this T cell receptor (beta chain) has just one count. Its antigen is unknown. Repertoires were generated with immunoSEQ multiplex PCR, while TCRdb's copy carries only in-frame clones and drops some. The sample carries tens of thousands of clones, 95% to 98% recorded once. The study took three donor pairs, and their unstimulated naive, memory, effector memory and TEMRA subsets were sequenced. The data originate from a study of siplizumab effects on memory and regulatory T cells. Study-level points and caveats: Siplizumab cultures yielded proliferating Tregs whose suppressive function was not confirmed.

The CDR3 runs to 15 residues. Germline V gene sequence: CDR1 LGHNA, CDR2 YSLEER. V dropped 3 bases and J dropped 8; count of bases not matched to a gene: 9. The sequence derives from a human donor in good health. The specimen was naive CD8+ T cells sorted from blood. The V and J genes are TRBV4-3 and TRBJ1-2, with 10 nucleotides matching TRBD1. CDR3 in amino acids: CASSQQDRGQGGYTF. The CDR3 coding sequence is TGCGCCAGCAGCCAGCAAGACAGGGGGCAAGGGGGCTACACCTTC.